This TCR beta chain came from a study of human T cells and chemical hapten exposure. Study at large: All through the roughly 24-week study, the scalp of each patient received diphenylcyclopropenone doses weekly. Patients having alopecia areata, totalis or universalis were mostly female.

TCRdb passed the RACE reads through MiXCR, listing each CDR3 protein once. The sample records 75,000 to 100,000 distinct CDR3 sequences, 9.5% to 15% being singletons. This clonotype has more than one count but fewer than ten. Its antigen remains unidentified. The time point here: patch test 1, 2 weeks after DPC sensitization. The sample's treatment: therapeutic diphenylcyclopropenone sensitization with weekly scalp DPC. Trimming removed 3 bases at V and 1 base at J, with 16 bases between. The CDR3 has 17 residues. The germline gives CDR1 SNHLY, CDR2 FYNNEI. Findings of the study overall: Alopecia affected the donors, so their immune response may differ from healthy people's.

J is TRBJ1-5 and V is TRBV2, with a possible D match to TRBD1 (6 bases). The sequence was collected from a woman aged 40 to 55 with alopecia areata. Some clones in this sample may be carry-over from other donors' samples. Sequenced material: whole blood, taken in connection with sensitization to the hapten diphenylcyclopropenone (DPC). CDR3 protein: CASSDRVRGRSNQPQHF. The CDR3 nucleotides read TGTGCCAGCAGTGACCGCGTCAGGGGTCGCAGCAATCAGCCCCAGCATTTT.